The sequence of this T cell receptor (beta chain) was determined in a study of blood T cell repertoires in COVID-19. Study overall: There were acute and convalescent COVID-19 samples, and they came from the United States, Italy and Spain.

The CDR3 loop spans 15 amino acids. J was trimmed by 11 bases and V by 7 bases; bases with no gene match: 17. The germline CDR1 and CDR2 sequences are MNHEY and SVGEGT. Assay used: immunoSEQ multiplex PCR; TCRdb lists only in-frame clones, some missing. The sample includes about 270,000 clones, roughly nine tenths seen only once; the top ten take 4%. The V gene is TRBV6-2 or TRBV6-3, the J gene TRBJ1-5; TRBD1 matches 7 bases. The clonotype was recovered from a man between 60 and 75 years old who had recovered from COVID-19. Material for sequencing was peripheral blood. The DNA for the CDR3 is TGTGCCAGCACCCCCACCGGGACAGCCAATAAAGCCCAGCATTTT. Translated, it gives CASTPTGTANKAQHF.